The entry that follows covers one TCR beta chain sequence. The data derive from a study of T cell changes during pregnancy in multiple sclerosis. This CDR3 has 16 residues. Trimming shortened V by 0 bases and J by 0 bases, and 11 bases separated the two germline ends. CDR1 is LNHNV, CDR2 YYDKDF, per germline (reference sequence). TCRdb's copy holds only in-frame clones and misses some; the assay was immunoSEQ multiplex PCR. The repertoire holds fewer than 95,000 clones, with 90% to 95% as singletons. The origin of this receptor is a female donor with multiple sclerosis, enrolled in a pregnancy study. Sequenced here: peripheral blood, sampled in the third trimester of pregnancy. The rearrangement joins TRBV15 to TRBJ1-1; D perhaps matches TRBD1 (5 bases). As DNA, the CDR3 is TGTGCCACCAGCAGAGATCATGGGGCCTTGAACACTGAAGCTTTCTTT. It specifies CATSRDHGALNTEAFF.